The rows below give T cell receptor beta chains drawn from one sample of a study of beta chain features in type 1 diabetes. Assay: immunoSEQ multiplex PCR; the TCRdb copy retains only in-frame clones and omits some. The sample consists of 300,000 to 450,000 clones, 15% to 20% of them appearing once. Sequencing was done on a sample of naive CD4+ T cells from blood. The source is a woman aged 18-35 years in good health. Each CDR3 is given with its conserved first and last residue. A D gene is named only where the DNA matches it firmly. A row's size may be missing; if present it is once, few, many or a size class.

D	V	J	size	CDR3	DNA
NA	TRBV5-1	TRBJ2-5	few	CASSLGDSETQYF	TGCGCCAGCAGCTTGGGTGACTCGGAGACCCAGTACTTC
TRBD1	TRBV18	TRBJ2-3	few	CASSPRDRGTDTQYF	TGTGCCAGCTCACCAAGGGACAGGGGCACAGATACGCAGTATTTT
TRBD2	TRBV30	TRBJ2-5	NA	CAWSELAQETQYF	TGTGCCTGGAGTGAACTAGCGCAAGAGACCCAGTACTTC
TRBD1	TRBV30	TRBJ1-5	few	CAWGQGNNQPQHF	TGTGCCTGGGGACAGGGAAACAATCAGCCCCAGCATTTT
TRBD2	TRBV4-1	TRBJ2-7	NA	CASSQDRAASGRAYEQYF	TGCGCCAGCAGCCAAGATCGGGCGGCGAGCGGGAGGGCGTACGAGCAGTACTTC
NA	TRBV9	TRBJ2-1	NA	CASSSRLFNEQFF	TGTGCCAGCAGCTCCAGACTATTCAATGAGCAGTTCTTC
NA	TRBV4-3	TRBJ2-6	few	CASSQEASGANVLTF	TGCGCCAGCAGCCAAGAGGCTTCTGGGGCCAACGTCCTGACTTTC
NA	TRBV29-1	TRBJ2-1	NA	CSVKDWYNEQFF	TGCAGCGTGAAGGACTGGTACAATGAGCAGTTCTTC
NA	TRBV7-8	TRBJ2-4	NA	CASSLRPISGDKNIQYF	TGTGCCAGCAGCTTACGTCCGATCTCCGGGGACAAAAACATTCAGTACTTC
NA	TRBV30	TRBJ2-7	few	CAWSVYRAYEQYF	TGTGCCTGGAGTGTATACCGGGCCTACGAGCAGTACTTC
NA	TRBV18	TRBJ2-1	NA	CASSPPRGGNEQFF	TGTGCCAGCTCACCACCAAGGGGGGGCAATGAGCAGTTCTTC
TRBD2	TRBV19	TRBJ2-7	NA	CASSSSGSLYEQYF	TGTGCCAGTAGCTCTAGCGGGAGTCTCTACGAGCAGTACTTC
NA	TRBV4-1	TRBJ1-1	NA	CASSLGGIGTEAFF	TGCGCCAGCAGCCTTGGAGGGATAGGCACTGAAGCTTTCTTT
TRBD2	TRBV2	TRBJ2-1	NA	CANQATSGGAGRQFF	TGTGCCAACCAAGCGACTAGCGGGGGGGCGGGTCGGCAGTTCTTC
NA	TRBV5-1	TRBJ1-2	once	CASSLGAPPGGYTF	TGCGCCAGCAGCTTGGGGGCCCCGCCGGGAGGCTACACCTTC
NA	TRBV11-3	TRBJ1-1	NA	CASSLSSGNEAFF	TGTGCCAGCAGCTTATCGTCAGGTAATGAAGCTTTCTTT